This TCR beta chain was retrieved from a study of cytomegalovirus exposure and HLA in healthy donors. About the research overall: Per a later analysis, the roughly 640 first-cohort and 120 validation repertoires shared one platform. Findings and caveats of the study: Both high specificity and high sensitivity reportedly marked the classifier's diagnosis of cytomegalovirus status. Among TCR beta chains, those listed as cytomegalovirus-associated numbered more than 150.

The ends were cut back, 6 bases at V and 2 bases at J, with 18 bases in the middle. The CDR3 contains 16 residues. CDR1 is MRHNA and CDR2 is SNTAGT in the germline V gene. Sequencing was performed with immunoSEQ multiplex PCR; in TCRdb, only in-frame clones are kept and a portion is missing. The profile covers over 150,000 clones, with about 96% appearing a single time and about 0.89% taken by the ten largest. Note on this clone: Its antigen is unidentified.

This receptor was obtained from a woman aged 18-30 years in good health and CMV-seronegative. Material for sequencing was PBMCs. The rearrangement links TRBV6-4 to TRBJ2-3; a weak D match, TRBD2 (7 bases). The CDR3: CASSPLGGAVTDTQYF. The CDR3 DNA follows: TGTGCCAGCAGCCCTCTTGGGGGGGCTGTCACAGATACGCAGTATTTT.